These T cell receptor beta chains were read from a single sample in a study of cytomegalovirus exposure and HLA in healthy donors. Assay used: immunoSEQ multiplex PCR; TCRdb lists only in-frame clones, some missing. The sample records over 70,000 clones, around 70% being singletons. The sequencing sample was made of PBMCs. These receptors were obtained from a middle-aged man in good health and CMV-seropositive. Both conserved end residues are part of each CDR3. D genes are given only for firm matches. The size of a clone is reported for some rows only, either as once, few or many, or as a class for expanded clones.

abundance	v_gene	j_gene	d_gene	CDR3nt	CDR3aa
few	TRBV5-1	TRBJ2-7	TRBD2	TGCGCCAGCACCGCGGCGGGGGGAATTAGCTCCTACGAGCAGTACTTC	CASTAAGGISSYEQYF
few	TRBV19	TRBJ1-5	.	TGTGCCAGTACGGGAGACTGGGGAAATCAGCCCCAGCATTTT	CASTGDWGNQPQHF
.	TRBV10-3	TRBJ2-1	TRBD2	TGTGCCATCAGTGGACTAGCGGGAAACTACAATGAGCAGTTCTTC	CAISGLAGNYNEQFF
.	TRBV6-5	TRBJ1-5	.	TGTGCCAGCAGGTTACAGGGACCTTCTGATCAGCCCCAGCATTTT	CASRLQGPSDQPQHF
few	TRBV7-3	TRBJ2-3	TRBD1	TGTGCCAGCAGCCCGCAGGGGGCAGATACGCAGTATTTT	CASSPQGADTQYF
.	TRBV19	TRBJ1-1	.	TGTGCCAGTAGTCCCCAGGGTATGAACACTGAAGCTTTCTTT	CASSPQGMNTEAFF
.	TRBV19	TRBJ2-7	.	TGTGCCAGTAGCGGAACAGGGATGTACGAGCAGTACTTC	CASSGTGMYEQYF
.	TRBV5-1	TRBJ1-1	.	TGCGCCAGCAGCTTAAGGGGATGGAACACTGAAGCTTTCTTT	CASSLRGWNTEAFF
.	TRBV7-2	TRBJ2-5	.	TGTGCCAGCAGCCCTCTAGGAGGGCGGGGTTCTCTGGAGACCCAGTACTTC	CASSPLGGRGSLETQYF
.	TRBV29-1	TRBJ1-2	.	TGCAGCGTTGACAGTTTTGGCTATGGCTACACCTTC	CSVDSFGYGYTF
.	TRBV10-3	TRBJ2-2	.	TGTGCCATCAGGGGACACCTTGAAAACACCGGGGAGCTGTTTTTT	CAIRGHLENTGELFF
few	TRBV5-1	TRBJ2-2	.	TGCGCCAGCAGCTTTACAGGGACCGGGGAGCTGTTTTTT	CASSFTGTGELFF
few	TRBV6-5	TRBJ1-6	.	TGTGCCAGCAGTTACTGGGGGGACTCTACTTCACCCCTCCACTTT	CASSYWGDSTSPLHF
.	TRBV6-1	TRBJ1-6	.	TGTGCCAGCAGTGAACCGGGACTAGGAAATTCACCCCTCCACTTT	CASSEPGLGNSPLHF
.	TRBV9	TRBJ2-2	.	TGTGCCAGCGGGCCGAACACCGGGGAGCTGTTTTTT	CASGPNTGELFF
.	TRBV19	TRBJ1-5	.	TGTGCCAGTAGTCCGACAGTTAATCAGCCCCAGCATTTT	CASSPTVNQPQHF
.	TRBV9	TRBJ2-7	.	TGTGCCAGCAGCCCCGGGCGGACAACCAACTACGAGCAGTACTTC	CASSPGRTTNYEQYF
.	TRBV11-2	TRBJ2-1	TRBD2	TGTGCCAGCAGCCTCGGGGGGGTTGCATACAATGAGCAGTTCTTC	CASSLGGVAYNEQFF
.	TRBV18	TRBJ1-2	TRBD1	TGTGCCAGCTCATTAGGGACAGGGGGCTTGAATGGCTACACCTTC	CASSLGTGGLNGYTF
.	TRBV6-6	TRBJ2-5	TRBD2	TGTGCCAGCACCCAGCCTGCGGGGGGAGGGGAGACCCAGTACTTC	CASTQPAGGGETQYF
.	TRBV6-1	TRBJ2-1	TRBD1	TGTGCCAGCAGTGATCAGGGGGCTTTAGGTTCCTACAATGAGCAGTTCTTC	CASSDQGALGSYNEQFF
.	TRBV30	TRBJ1-1	TRBD1	TGTGCCTGGAGCGGGGACAGGAGGACTGAAGCTTTCTTT	CAWSGDRRTEAFF
few	TRBV5-4	TRBJ2-6	.	TGTGCCAGCAGCTTGGGTGGGCGGGGTGCTGGGGCCAACGTCCTGACTTTC	CASSLGGRGAGANVLTF
once	TRBV7-8	TRBJ1-5	.	TGTGCCAGCAGCCCACCTATCCTGCGATCTAGCAATCAGCCCCAGCATTTT	CASSPPILRSSNQPQHF
few	TRBV2	TRBJ2-5	.	TGTGCCAGCGGTACTACCTACCAAGAGACCCAGTACTTC	CASGTTYQETQYF
.	TRBV5-5	TRBJ2-1	TRBD2	TGTGCCAGCAGCTTGGTGTCGACTAGCGGCTACAATGAGCAGTTCTTC	CASSLVSTSGYNEQFF
.	TRBV27	TRBJ1-5	TRBD1	TGTGCCAGCAGTCCGGGGACAGAAATAGCGGGGAATCAGCCCCAGCATTTT	CASSPGTEIAGNQPQHF
.	TRBV7-2	TRBJ1-2	.	TGTGCCAGCAGCCGCCAGTGGAGGGGGGGTGGAAGCTACACCTTC	CASSRQWRGGGSYTF
.	TRBV27	TRBJ1-5	TRBD1	TGTGCCAGCAGTCCGGCGACAGGGGTATCAGATCAGCCCCAGCATTTT	CASSPATGVSDQPQHF
.	TRBV2	TRBJ1-4	.	TGTGCCAGCGAGGGAGGCACTTCAACTAATGAAAAACTGTTTTTT	CASEGGTSTNEKLFF
.	TRBV6-5	TRBJ2-7	TRBD1	TGTGCCAGCAGTGGGACAGGGTGGGCCTCCGAGCAGTACTTC	CASSGTGWASEQYF
.	TRBV9	TRBJ2-7	TRBD1	TGTGCCAGCAGCGAGGGGACAGGCTACGAGCAGTACTTC	CASSEGTGYEQYF
.	TRBV10-3	TRBJ2-7	.	TGTGCCATCGCAGGGGGGCAGGACGAGCAGTACTTC	CAIAGGQDEQYF
.	TRBV5-1	TRBJ2-7	.	TGCGCCAGCAGCTGGGGGCTTGGAAACTACGAGCAGTACTTC	CASSWGLGNYEQYF
.	TRBV4-2	TRBJ2-7	TRBD1	TGTGCCAGCAGCCTACCCGGGACAGCCTACGAGCAGTACTTC	CASSLPGTAYEQYF
.	TRBV5-4	TRBJ2-7	TRBD2	TGTGCCAGCAGCTACAGCGGGGGAATCGAGCAGTACTTC	CASSYSGGIEQYF
.	TRBV5-1	TRBJ2-1	.	TGCGCCAGCAGCCCGGAGGGCATTGGAGGGCATGAGCAGTTCTTC	CASSPEGIGGHEQFF
.	TRBV7-7	TRBJ2-1	TRBD1	TGTGCTAGCAGCTTAGGGGGCAGGGGAGAAGGCAATGAGCAGTTCTTC	CASSLGGRGEGNEQFF
few	TRBV19	TRBJ1-5	.	TGTGCCAGTAGTTTGCAGGGGAATCAGCCCCAGCATTTT	CASSLQGNQPQHF
.	TRBV29-1	TRBJ2-7	.	TGCACCACCCTAACCGGGAAAAGTAACTCCTACGAGCAGTACTTC	CTTLTGKSNSYEQYF
.	TRBV28	TRBJ1-2	.	TGTGCCAGCCAACCGGGGGGGGCTTATGGCTACACCTTC	CASQPGGAYGYTF
.	TRBV4-1	TRBJ1-2	.	TGCGCCAGCAGCCAAGTCCGGACAGCTGTAAACTATGGCTACACCTTC	CASSQVRTAVNYGYTF
once	TRBV9	TRBJ1-4	.	TGTGCCAGCAGCGTAGATAGTGGATGGGCTGCAACTAATGAAAAACTGTTTTTT	CASSVDSGWAATNEKLFF
.	TRBV4-1	TRBJ2-5	TRBD1	TGCGCCAGCAGCCAAGTAGGGACAGGCCAAGAGACCCAGTACTTC	CASSQVGTGQETQYF